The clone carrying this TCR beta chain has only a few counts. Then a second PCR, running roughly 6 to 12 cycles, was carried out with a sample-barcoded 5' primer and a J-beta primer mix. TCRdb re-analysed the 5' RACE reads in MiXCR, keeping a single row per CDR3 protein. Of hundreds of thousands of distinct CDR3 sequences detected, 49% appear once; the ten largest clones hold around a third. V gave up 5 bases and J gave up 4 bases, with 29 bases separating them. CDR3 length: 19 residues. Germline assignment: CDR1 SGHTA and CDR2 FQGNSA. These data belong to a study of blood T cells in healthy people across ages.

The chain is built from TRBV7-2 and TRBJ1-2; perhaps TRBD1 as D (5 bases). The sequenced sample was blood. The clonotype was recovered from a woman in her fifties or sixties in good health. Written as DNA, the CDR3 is TGTGCCAGCAGCAAAAAGGGACCTACAGGCCAAATCAAACTCTATGGCTACACCTTC. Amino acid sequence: CASSKKGPTGQIKLYGYTF. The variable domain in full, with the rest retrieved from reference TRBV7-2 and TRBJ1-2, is GAGVSQSPSNKVTEKGKDVELRCDPISGHTALYWYRQSLGQGLEFLIYFQGNSAPDKSGLPSDRFSAERTGGSVSTLTIQRTQQEDSAVYLCASSKKGPTGQIKLYGYTFGSGTRLTVV.